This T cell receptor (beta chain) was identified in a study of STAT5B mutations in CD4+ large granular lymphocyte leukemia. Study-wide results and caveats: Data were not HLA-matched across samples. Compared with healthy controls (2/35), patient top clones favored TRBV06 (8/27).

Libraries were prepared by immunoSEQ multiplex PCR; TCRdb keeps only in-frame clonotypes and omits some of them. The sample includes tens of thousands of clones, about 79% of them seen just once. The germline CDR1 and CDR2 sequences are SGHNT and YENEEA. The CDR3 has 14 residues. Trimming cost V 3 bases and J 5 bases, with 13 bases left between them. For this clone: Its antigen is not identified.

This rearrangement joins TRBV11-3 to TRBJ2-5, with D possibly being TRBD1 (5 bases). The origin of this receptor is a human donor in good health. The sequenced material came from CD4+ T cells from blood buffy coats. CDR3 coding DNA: TGTGCCAGCAGCTTTTGGTCAGGGCTGGAGACCCAGTACTTC. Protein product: CASSFWSGLETQYF.